Each of the 25 T cell receptor beta chains below was sequenced from the same sample in a study of cytomegalovirus exposure and HLA in healthy donors. Amplification used 60 Vbeta primers and 13 Jbeta primers. Here immunoSEQ multiplex PCR was the method, and the copy in TCRdb shows in-frame clones only, minus some. The top ten hold about 0.25% of the sample, which has about 190,000 clones, approximately 88% seen once. Sample: PBMCs. These TCRs come from a boy younger than 18 in good health and CMV-seronegative.

The chain couples TRBV27 to TRBJ2-1; D gene uncertain. V lost 3 bases and J 8 bases, leaving 14 bases between the germline ends. This CDR3 is built from 14 residues. Looked up from germline, CDR1 is MNHEY and CDR2 is SMNVEV (reference sequence). The DNA for the CDR3 is TGTGCCAGCAGTTTTATCGGTTCGCCGGATGAGCAGTTCTTC. This translates into CASSFIGSPDEQFF.

This clone was observed a few times. The V and J genes are TRBV6-1 and TRBJ2-7, with 13 bases lining up with TRBD2. V dropped 5 bases and J dropped 1; count of bases not matched to a gene: 2. The CDR3 runs to 15 residues. Germline assignment: CDR1 MNHNS and CDR2 SASEGT. CDR3 nucleotide sequence: TGTGCCAGCAGTCCGACTAGCGGGAGGTCCTACGAGCAGTACTTC. It specifies CASSPTSGRSYEQYF.

In this sample, this clone turned up once. In DNA form, the CDR3 reads TGTGCCAGCAGCTCGGGACTAGCGGGATCCCTCTACGAGCAGTACTTC. Amino acid sequence: CASSSGLAGSLYEQYF. V usage is TRBV28 and J usage is TRBJ2-7, with 13 bases aligning to TRBD2. Germline CDR1 reads MDHEN; CDR2 reads SYDVKM. CDR3 length: 16 residues. V was pared by 6 bases and J by 3 bases, with 8 bases of the junction left unmatched.

Here the CDR3 reads CASSRQGAVPSYEQYF. The CDR3 coding sequence is TGTGCCAGTAGCCGACAGGGGGCCGTTCCTTCCTACGAGCAGTACTTC. The V gene is TRBV19, the J gene TRBJ2-7; 10 nucleotides agree with TRBD1. J was trimmed by 1 base and V by 6 bases; bases with no gene match: 9. The germline CDR1 and CDR2 sequences are LNHDA and SQIVND (reference sequence). The length of the CDR3 is 16 residues.

V is TRBV30 and J is TRBJ2-5; 7 bases map to TRBD2. Trimming cost V 4 bases and J 2 bases; bases outside gene matches: 7. Germline CDR1 and CDR2: GTSNPN and SVGIG (reference sequence). CDR3 length: 14 amino acids. The CDR3 coding sequence is TGTGCCTGGAAACTAGCGCCCAGTCAAGAGACCCAGTACTTC. It yields the protein CAWKLAPSQETQYF.

V and J are TRBV4-3 and TRBJ1-6, with TRBD1 as a possible D gene (5 bases). V shed 2 bases and J shed 3 bases, with 14 bases lying between them. CDR3 length: 17 amino acids. Germline lookup yields CDR1 LGHNA and CDR2 YSLEER. In nucleotides, the CDR3 is TGCGCCAGCAGCCAATTACGTTCAGGGTTCTATAATTCACCCCTCCACTTT. Protein: CASSQLRSGFYNSPLHF.

The chain has TRBV5-1 and TRBJ2-5; D possibly corresponds to TRBD1 (5 bases). CDR1 and CDR2 from the germline V gene are SGHRS and YFSETQ. V was pared by 1 base and J by 4 bases, with 8 bases between. This CDR3 contains 13 residues. The CDR3 loop reads CASSLRGLETQYF. In DNA form, the CDR3 reads TGCGCCAGCAGCTTGAGGGGTTTAGAGACCCAGTACTTC.

This rearrangement joins TRBV7-8 to TRBJ2-7; no reliable D call. Trimming pared 7 bases from V and 6 bases from J, leaving 19 bases between. Per germline, CDR1 SGHVS and CDR2 FQNEAQ. The CDR3 has 14 amino acids. The CDR3 DNA follows: TGTGCCAGCAACGGTCAGCCCCCGCCGGGCGAGCAGTACTTC. Residues: CASNGQPPPGEQYF.

In DNA, the CDR3 is TGTGCCAGCAGGAAAGGAGGACAGGGGGGTAGCAATCAGCCCCAGCATTTT. Translated, it gives CASRKGGQGGSNQPQHF. This sequence joins TRBV28 and TRBJ1-5; 10 nucleotides match TRBD1. After removal of 6 bases from V and 0 bases from J, the junction contained 8 bases not matched to a gene. CDR3 length equals 17 residues. The V gene's germline CDR1 is MDHEN and CDR2 SYDVKM.

This clone was seen only a few times. V and J are TRBV7-9 and TRBJ1-5; D possibly corresponds to TRBD1 (5 bases). With 5 bases removed from V and 0 bases from J, the gap between germline ends came to 8 bases. Germline CDR1 is SEHNR and CDR2 is FQNEAQ (reference sequence). This CDR3 is 14 amino acids long. CDR3 residues: CASSETVSNQPQHF. CDR3 sequence (DNA): TGTGCCAGCAGCGAGACAGTTAGCAATCAGCCCCAGCATTTT.

The chain couples TRBV5-1 to TRBJ2-3; TRBD1 matches at 10 bases. Germline lookup yields CDR1 SGHRS and CDR2 YFSETQ. The CDR3 extends over 15 amino acids. V trimming: 1 base; J trimming: 4 bases; junction bases outside the gene matches: 3. The CDR3 bases are TGCGCCAGCAGCTTGTCGGGACAGGGGCCAGATACGCAGTATTTT. Translated: CASSLSGQGPDTQYF.

This clone was counted between two and nine times. The gene calls are TRBV6-5 and TRBJ1-6; 7 bases match TRBD1. There are 13 residues in the CDR3. Germline trimming cut 10 bases from V and 11 bases from J; bases unmatched to any gene: 11. CDR1 and CDR2 from the germline V gene are MNHEY and SVGAGI. CDR3 coding DNA: TGTGCCACCAAACAGGGGATATTGCCACCCCTCCACTTT. Translated: CATKQGILPPLHF.

V gene TRBV5-1 combines with J gene TRBJ2-2; D unclear. V lost 3 bases and J 4 bases, leaving 10 bases between the germline ends. This CDR3 region has 14 residues. Germline V gene sequence: CDR1 SGHRS, CDR2 YFSETQ. The CDR3 DNA follows: TGCGCCAGCAGCTCAGACTTAGTCACCGGGGAGCTGTTTTTT. The encoded protein is CASSSDLVTGELFF. The full variable domain, rest sourced from reference TRBV5-1 and TRBJ2-2, is KAGVTQTPRYLIKTRGQQVTLSCSPISGHRSVSWYQQTPGQGLQFLFEYFSETQRNKGNFPGRFSGRQFSNSRSEMNVSTLELGDSALYLCASSSDLVTGELFFGEGSRLTVL.

This clone was found once. The rearrangement uses TRBV7-8 and TRBJ2-1, with 12 bases fitting TRBD2. With V trimmed by 0 bases and J by 0 bases, 6 bases remained unmatched. This CDR3 has 19 amino acids. The germline V gene encodes CDR1 SGHVS and CDR2 FQNEAQ. Here the CDR3 DNA reads TGTGCCAGCAGCTTAGCGAGGGGACTAGCGGGTAGCTCCTACAATGAGCAGTTCTTC. Its protein product is CASSLARGLAGSSYNEQFF.

The chain employs TRBV6-1 and TRBJ2-7; D perhaps matches TRBD2 (6 bases). Germline CDR1 MNHNS, CDR2 SASEGT. This CDR3 is 12 amino acids long. The V and J ends lost 6 bases and 6 bases respectively, with 12 bases between them. DNA for the CDR3: TGTGCCAGCAGCCGCACGGAGGGCGAGCAGTACTTC. Protein product: CASSRTEGEQYF.

This chain joins TRBV30 and TRBJ2-5; 9 bases match TRBD2. Germline trimming cut 8 bases from V and 6 bases from J; bases unmatched to any gene: 7. Germline lookup yields CDR1 GTSNPN and CDR2 SVGIG (reference sequence). The CDR3 loop spans 12 amino acids. The CDR3 DNA sequence: TGTGCCGGGGGACTAGCATCGAAGACCCAGTACTTC. Protein: CAGGLASKTQYF.

This clone was counted only a few times. The chain joins TRBV2 to TRBJ2-2, with 12 bases lining up with TRBD2. The CDR3 is made up of 15 amino acids. The V segment lost 5 bases and the J segment 4 bases; nucleotides outside the gene matches: 2. Germline V gives CDR1 SNHLY, CDR2 FYNNEI. The CDR3 DNA follows: TGTGCCAGCAGTCCGGGACTAGCGGGCACCGGGGAGCTGTTTTTT. Amino acids: CASSPGLAGTGELFF. The variable domain in full, with the rest retrieved from reference TRBV2 and TRBJ2-2, is EPEVTQTPSHQVTQMGQEVILRCVPISNHLYFYWYRQILGQKVEFLVSFYNNEISEKSEIFDDQFSVERPDGSNFTLKIRSTKLEDSAMYFCASSPGLAGTGELFFGEGSRLTVL.

The chain combines TRBV7-9 with TRBJ2-5; 8 bases map to TRBD1. This CDR3 spans 12 amino acids. Trimming removed 5 bases from V and 7 bases from J; junction bases left unmatched: 3. Germline CDR1 and CDR2: SEHNR and FQNEAQ (reference sequence). The CDR3 nucleotides are TGTGCCAGCAGCGCTGGACAGGGGACCCAGTACTTC. Its translation: CASSAGQGTQYF.

The rearrangement joins TRBV7-2 to TRBJ2-6; D remains ambiguous. This CDR3 has 18 amino acids. Trimming shortened V by 0 bases and J by 0 bases, and 12 bases separated the two germline ends. From germline, CDR1 is SGHTA and CDR2 FQGNSA. The CDR3: CASSLALVRSSGANVLTF. The CDR3 bases are TGTGCCAGCAGCTTAGCTCTAGTGCGGTCCTCTGGGGCCAACGTCCTGACTTTC.

As concerns this clone: The junction departs from the called germline gene at one end, perhaps through a read error. This sequence joins TRBV6-5 and TRBJ1-1; D is unclear. The CDR3 spans 14 residues. Germline CDR1 reads MNHEY; CDR2 reads SVGAGI. The CDR3 bases are TGTGCCAGCAGTTACGCGGGGTTGAAGACTGAAGCTTTCTTT. The encoded protein is CASSYAGLKTEAFF.

The chain has TRBV5-4 and TRBJ2-7; tentatively, D is TRBD2 (5 bases). This CDR3 has 13 residues. Trimming shortened V by 1 base and J by 0 bases, and 5 bases separated the two germline ends. CDR1 is SGHNT and CDR2 is YYREEE in the germline V gene (reference sequence). DNA of the CDR3: TGTGCCAGCAGCTTGCGGGACTCCTACGAGCAGTACTTC. It encodes CASSLRDSYEQYF.

This rearrangement joins TRBV30 to TRBJ1-1, with 7 nucleotides matching TRBD1. CDR3 length: 13 residues. After removal of 0 bases from V and 11 bases from J, the junction contained 9 bases not matched to a gene. Looked up from germline, CDR1 is GTSNPN and CDR2 is SVGIG (reference sequence). The CDR3 loop is CAWSVHRGQEAFF. DNA for the CDR3: TGTGCCTGGAGTGTTCACAGGGGTCAGGAGGCTTTCTTT.

J is TRBJ2-7 and V is TRBV4-1, with D possibly being TRBD1 (6 bases). The CDR3 is 18 amino acids. The germline V gene has CDR1 MGHRA and CDR2 YSYEKL. V was shortened by 0 bases and J by 5 bases, with 23 bases between the two germline ends. CDR3 sequence reads: CASSQDLPRGTPADEQYF. The CDR3 DNA reads as TGCGCCAGCAGCCAAGATCTTCCCAGGGGTACCCCCGCGGACGAGCAGTACTTC.

This chain links TRBV6-5 with TRBJ1-6; a weak D match, TRBD1 (6 bases). The CDR3 contains 15 residues. Germline V lookup: CDR1 MNHEY, CDR2 SVGAGI. V was clipped by 5 bases and J by 5 bases, with 13 bases between them. The CDR3 nucleotides are TGTGCCAGCAGTCCCCGGACAGCGAATAATTCACCCCTCCACTTT. Protein: CASSPRTANNSPLHF.

The chain joins TRBV11-3 to TRBJ2-1; TRBD2 matches at 11 bases. CDR3 size: 14 residues. CDR1 is SGHNT and CDR2 is YENEEA in the germline V gene. Losses at the gene ends were 5 bases for V and 10 bases for J; bases not matched to a gene: 7. CDR3: CASSLLAGEGEQFF. The DNA of the CDR3 is TGTGCCAGCAGCCTACTAGCGGGAGAAGGCGAGCAGTTCTTC.